This TCR beta chain was captured in a study of vaccination and CD4 T cells after COVID-19 (dated by TCRdb to 2021 to 2024). At the level of the whole study: In the convalescent cohort there were six males and four females, among whom were two Hispanic individuals, seven Caucasians, two Asians and one multiracial person. Participants received two doses of either the Pfizer-BioNTech BNT162b2 vaccine (n=8) or the Moderna mRNA-1273 vaccine (n=2). Post-COVID blood samples from convalescent patients were collected a median of about 110 days after diagnosis, with a range of 35 to 161 days. Post-vaccine blood samples were obtained a median of around 74 days after the second vaccine dose, with a range of roughly 13 to 250 days. The cultures were stimulated with overlapping spike peptide pools from SARS-CoV-2 and from the common cold coronaviruses HCoV-NL63, HCoV-OC43 and HCoV-229E. Control cultures received a CEFX viral epitope pool as the positive control, an HIV-1 Nef peptide pool as the negative control, or no peptide. In nine to eleven COVID-19 convalescent patients and a handful of infection-naive healthy vaccine recipients, researchers compared the spike-specific CD4+ TCR repertoire from before mRNA vaccination with the repertoire from after. An earlier paper using these donors assessed, at the TCR clonotype level, memory CD4+ T cell crossreactivity between SARS-CoV-2 and common cold coronavirus spike proteins. Study-level results and caveats: The number of convalescent patients in the study was relatively small, and the study did not examine early timepoints following natural infection. Although the median number of SARS-CoV-2-reactive clonotypes went up from some 23 after infection to approximately 40 after vaccination, the increase was not significant. In convalescent patients, nearly all vaccine-specific clones (304 of 307) were found to be mono-reactive for SARS-CoV-2 spike rather than cross-reactive with common cold coronaviruses. In convalescent patients, a median roughly 85% of post-vaccine SARS-CoV-2-reactive clones were detected only after vaccination, suggesting vaccine-specific priming.

To prepare the library, PCR was applied. DNA from cultured CD4+ T cells underwent TCR sequencing with the Oncomine TCR Beta short-read assay at the Johns Hopkins FTIC core. The QIAamp micro DNA kit was used to extract genomic DNA from the cultured CD4+ T cells. Oncomine TCR Beta libraries from cultured CD4+ T cells were pooled with unique dual indexes and sequenced on an Illumina iSeq 100. The source study handled its data this way. Non-productive sequences were removed, and CDR3s not starting with C, not ending with F or W, or shorter than 7 amino acids were discarded. The MANAFEST web application identified antigen-specific clonotypes by comparing peptide-stimulated wells against reference wells and other culture wells. To be called positive, a clone needed an FDR below 0.05, an odds ratio above 5, and a productive frequency above 0.1% in at least two of three replicate wells. Cross-reactive clonotypes were defined as significantly expanded in both SARS-CoV-2 spike wells and at least one common cold coronavirus spike condition. CDR3 homology was assessed with Levenshtein distances (stringdist) and unrooted phylogenetic trees (ape) in R version 3.6.1. TCRdb reworked the public reads: Q25 trimming with fastp, MiXCR clone assembly, productive beta chains retained. Each CDR3 protein appears once, grouped with its most common genes and DNA. V and J calls and clone size were set by TCRdb, not the authors. Recorded for this sample are roughly 7,600 distinct CDR3 sequences; more than 30% of them occurred a single time. Jointly, the top ten make up around an eighth of the sample.

To note about this clonotype: Its antigen is unknown. Base qualities are missing; no much larger clone stands one base away.

In the paper's terms, the treatment or condition label means: approximately 9-day PBMC culture with coronavirus spike peptide pools or control peptides (ViraFEST assay). CD4+ T cells from unexposed donors were collected before the COVID-19 pandemic (2011-2018). The study used the ViraFEST assay, which expanded antigen-specific T cells with peptide pools and then identified expanded clonotypes by TCR sequencing. Each well held 2.2 million or so PBMCs cultured with about 9.8 ug/ml peptide pools in IMDM containing around 5.5% human AB serum and 9.5 to 10 IU/ml IL-2. On days 3 and 7, half of the culture medium was replaced with fresh IL-2-containing medium. CD4+ T cells were isolated after about 10 days of culture through negative selection using the EasySep CD4+ T cell isolation kit. As cell number allowed, CD4+ T cells from unexposed donors were tested for reactivity to SARS-CoV-2 S and N and to four common cold coronavirus spike pools. PBMCs were separated from whole blood using Ficoll-Paque Plus gradient centrifugation and then either used fresh or cryopreserved at -140C. In general, triplicate wells were set up for every culture condition. Leukapheresis product for the unexposed donors was purchased commercially.

This clonotype was obtained from a human donor in good health. The sample taken for sequencing was CD4+ T cells from blood, cultured in vitro.

CDR3 region: CASSSGHSNSPLHF. In nucleotides, the sequence is TGTGCCAGCAGCTCGGGACACTCGAATTCACCCCTCCACTTT. The chain couples TRBV5-8 to TRBJ1-6; tentative D gene TRBD1, with 6 bases matching. V lost 3 bases and J lost 7 bases; the stretch between them is 11 bases long. CDR1 and CDR2 are read off the germline V gene as SGHTS and YDEGEE. The CDR3 contains 14 residues, cysteine and phenylalanine counted. CDR3 DNA is the only sequence kept; it has 42 bases, read in frame from the first base.